Included here is one TCR beta chain sequence, with context. Its antigen remains unidentified. This record belongs to a study of vaccination effects on CD4 cells after COVID-19. The V gene's germline CDR1 is SGHRS and CDR2 YFSETQ. The CDR3 runs 15 residues. The V gene end was trimmed by 9 bases and the J gene end by 4 bases; junction bases not matched to a gene: 11. Clones were sequenced by immunoSEQ multiplex PCR, and TCRdb holds only the in-frame ones, with some missing. The sample has around 50,000 clones; 76% are singletons. Before any sequencing was done, the ViraFEST assay used viral peptide pools to expand antigen-specific CD4+ T cells. With roughly 10 days of culture completed, CD4+ T cells were isolated. SARS-CoV-2 infected the person between March and December 2020, as confirmed by PCR. Researchers reported culturing a few million PBMC in each well, adding approximately 10 IU/ml IL-2 and roughly 10 ug/ml peptides.

The chain uses TRBV5-1 and TRBJ2-1; 9 bases are a match to TRBD2. The TCR was taken from a human donor who had a prior SARS-CoV-2 infection. The sequencing used CD4+ T cells from PBMCs cultured with HIV peptides, collected before COVID-19 vaccination. Subset given: HIV-1 Nef peptide pool negative control/reference culture. CDR3 coding DNA: TGCGCCACCAGTACCGGACTAGCGAGTTACAATGAGCAGTTCTTC. Translation: CATSTGLASYNEQFF.